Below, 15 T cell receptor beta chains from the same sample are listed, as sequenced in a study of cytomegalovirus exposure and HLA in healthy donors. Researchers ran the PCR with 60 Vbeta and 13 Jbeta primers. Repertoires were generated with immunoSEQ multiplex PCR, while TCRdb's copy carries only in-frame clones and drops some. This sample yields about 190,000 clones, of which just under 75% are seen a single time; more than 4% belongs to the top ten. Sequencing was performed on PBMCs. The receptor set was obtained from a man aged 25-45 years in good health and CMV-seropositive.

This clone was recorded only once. This CDR3 reads CASSARLAGVVDTQYF. The CDR3 DNA reads as TGTGCCAGCAGTGCACGACTAGCGGGAGTCGTAGATACGCAGTATTTT. The chain joins TRBV6-1 to TRBJ2-3; 12 positions match TRBD2. CDR3 length: 16 residues. V lost 4 bases to trimming and J lost 5 bases; unmatched junction nucleotides: 7. The V gene's germline CDR1 is MNHNS and CDR2 SASEGT.

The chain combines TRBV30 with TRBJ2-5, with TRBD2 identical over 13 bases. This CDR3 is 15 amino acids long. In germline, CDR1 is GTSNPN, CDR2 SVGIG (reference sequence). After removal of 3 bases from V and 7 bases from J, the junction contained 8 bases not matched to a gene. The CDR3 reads CAWSATSGGAATQYF. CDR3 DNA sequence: TGTGCCTGGAGCGCCACTAGCGGGGGGGCAGCGACCCAGTACTTC.

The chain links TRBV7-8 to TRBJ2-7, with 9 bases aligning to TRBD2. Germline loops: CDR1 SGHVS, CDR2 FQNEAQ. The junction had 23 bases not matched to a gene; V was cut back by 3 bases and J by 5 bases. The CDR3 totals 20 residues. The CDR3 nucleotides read TGTGCCAGCAGCTTGGGGGGTCCTTCTAGAACCGGGACTAGCAACGACGAGCAGTACTTC. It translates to CASSLGGPSRTGTSNDEQYF.

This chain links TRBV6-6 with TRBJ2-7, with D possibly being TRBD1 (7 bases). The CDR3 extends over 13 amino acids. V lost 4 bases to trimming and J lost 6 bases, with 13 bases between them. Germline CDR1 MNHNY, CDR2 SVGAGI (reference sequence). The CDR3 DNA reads TGTGCCAGCAGTTTCGGACAGGAGGGCGAGCAGTACTTC. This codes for CASSFGQEGEQYF.

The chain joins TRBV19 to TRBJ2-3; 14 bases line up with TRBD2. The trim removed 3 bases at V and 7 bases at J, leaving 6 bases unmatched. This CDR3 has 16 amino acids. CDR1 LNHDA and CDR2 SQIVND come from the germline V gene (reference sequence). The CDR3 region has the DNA TGTGCCAGTAGTATCGGGACTAGCGGGAGTTGGAATACGCAGTATTTT. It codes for CASSIGTSGSWNTQYF.

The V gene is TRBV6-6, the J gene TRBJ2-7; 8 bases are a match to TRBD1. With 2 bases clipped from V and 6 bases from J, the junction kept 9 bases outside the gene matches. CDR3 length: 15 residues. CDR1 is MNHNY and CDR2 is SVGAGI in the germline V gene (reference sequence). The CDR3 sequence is CASSYPGTGFSEQYF. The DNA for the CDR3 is TGTGCCAGCAGTTACCCTGGGACAGGTTTTAGCGAGCAGTACTTC.

The CDR3 is CASSYSRTSEQETQYF. CDR3 DNA sequence: TGTGCCAGCAGTTACTCTAGGACTAGCGAACAAGAGACCCAGTACTTC. V and J are TRBV6-5 and TRBJ2-5, with TRBD2 matching over 9 bases. The CDR3 has 16 amino acids. V lost 0 bases, J lost 2 bases, and 4 bases stayed unmatched. Germline assignment: CDR1 MNHEY and CDR2 SVGAGI.

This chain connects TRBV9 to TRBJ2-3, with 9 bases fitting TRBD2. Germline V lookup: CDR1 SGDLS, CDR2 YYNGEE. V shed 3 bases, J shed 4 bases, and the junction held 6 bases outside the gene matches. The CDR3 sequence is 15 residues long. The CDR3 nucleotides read TGTGCCAGCAGCGCCCGACTAGCGGTTTCAGATACGCAGTATTTT. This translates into CASSARLAVSDTQYF.

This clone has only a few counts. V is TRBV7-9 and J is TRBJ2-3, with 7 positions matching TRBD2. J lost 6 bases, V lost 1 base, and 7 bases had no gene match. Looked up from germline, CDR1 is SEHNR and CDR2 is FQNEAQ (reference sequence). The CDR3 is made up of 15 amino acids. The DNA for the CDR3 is TGTGCCAGCAGCTTAGGGGGGACTACAACGGATACGCAGTATTTT. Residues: CASSLGGTTTDTQYF.

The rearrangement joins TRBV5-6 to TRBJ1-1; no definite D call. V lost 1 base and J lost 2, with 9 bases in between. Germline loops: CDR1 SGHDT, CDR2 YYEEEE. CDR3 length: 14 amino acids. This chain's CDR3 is CASSLYFGNTEAFF. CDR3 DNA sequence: TGTGCCAGCAGCTTGTACTTTGGTAACACTGAAGCTTTCTTT. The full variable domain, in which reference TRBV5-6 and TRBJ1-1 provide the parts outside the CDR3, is DAGVTQSPTHLIKTRGQQVTLRCSPKSGHDTVSWYQQALGQGPQFIFQYYEEEERQRGNFPDRFSGHQFPNYSSELNVNALLLGDSALYLCASSLYFGNTEAFFGQGTRLTVV.

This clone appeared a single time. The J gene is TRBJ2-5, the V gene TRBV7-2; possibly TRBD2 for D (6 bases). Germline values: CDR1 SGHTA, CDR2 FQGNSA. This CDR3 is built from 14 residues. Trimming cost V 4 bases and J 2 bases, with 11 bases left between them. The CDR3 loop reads CASSSQAGQETQYF. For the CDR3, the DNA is TGTGCCAGCAGCTCGCAGGCGGGGCAAGAGACCCAGTACTTC.

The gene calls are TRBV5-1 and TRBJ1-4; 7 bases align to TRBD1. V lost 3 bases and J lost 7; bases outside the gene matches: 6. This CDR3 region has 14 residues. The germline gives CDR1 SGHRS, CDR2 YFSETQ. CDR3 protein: CASSWGRTGEKLFF. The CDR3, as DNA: TGCGCCAGCAGCTGGGGCCGGACAGGTGAAAAACTGTTTTTT. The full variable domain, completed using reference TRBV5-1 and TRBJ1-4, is KAGVTQTPRYLIKTRGQQVTLSCSPISGHRSVSWYQQTPGQGLQFLFEYFSETQRNKGNFPGRFSGRQFSNSRSEMNVSTLELGDSALYLCASSWGRTGEKLFFGSGTQLSVL.

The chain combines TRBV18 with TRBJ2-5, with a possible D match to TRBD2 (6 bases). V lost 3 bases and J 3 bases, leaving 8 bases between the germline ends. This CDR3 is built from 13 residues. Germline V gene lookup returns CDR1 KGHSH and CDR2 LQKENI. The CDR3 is CASSPGGEETQYF. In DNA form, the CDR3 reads TGTGCCAGCTCACCGGGCGGGGAAGAGACCCAGTACTTC.

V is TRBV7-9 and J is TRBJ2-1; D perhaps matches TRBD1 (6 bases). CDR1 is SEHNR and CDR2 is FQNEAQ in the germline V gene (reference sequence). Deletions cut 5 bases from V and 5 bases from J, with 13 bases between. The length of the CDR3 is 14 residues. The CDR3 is CASSPRDINNEQFF. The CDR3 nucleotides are TGTGCCAGCAGCCCCCGGGACATTAACAATGAGCAGTTCTTC.

The CDR3 region has the DNA TGTGCCAGCAGTTCCGATAGAAACTATGGCTACACCTTC. It yields the protein CASSSDRNYGYTF. The rearrangement links TRBV27 to TRBJ1-2; D remains ambiguous. The V gene's germline CDR1 is MNHEY and CDR2 SMNVEV (reference sequence). V lost 4 bases to trimming and J lost 2 bases, with 8 bases between them. The CDR3 is made up of 13 amino acids.